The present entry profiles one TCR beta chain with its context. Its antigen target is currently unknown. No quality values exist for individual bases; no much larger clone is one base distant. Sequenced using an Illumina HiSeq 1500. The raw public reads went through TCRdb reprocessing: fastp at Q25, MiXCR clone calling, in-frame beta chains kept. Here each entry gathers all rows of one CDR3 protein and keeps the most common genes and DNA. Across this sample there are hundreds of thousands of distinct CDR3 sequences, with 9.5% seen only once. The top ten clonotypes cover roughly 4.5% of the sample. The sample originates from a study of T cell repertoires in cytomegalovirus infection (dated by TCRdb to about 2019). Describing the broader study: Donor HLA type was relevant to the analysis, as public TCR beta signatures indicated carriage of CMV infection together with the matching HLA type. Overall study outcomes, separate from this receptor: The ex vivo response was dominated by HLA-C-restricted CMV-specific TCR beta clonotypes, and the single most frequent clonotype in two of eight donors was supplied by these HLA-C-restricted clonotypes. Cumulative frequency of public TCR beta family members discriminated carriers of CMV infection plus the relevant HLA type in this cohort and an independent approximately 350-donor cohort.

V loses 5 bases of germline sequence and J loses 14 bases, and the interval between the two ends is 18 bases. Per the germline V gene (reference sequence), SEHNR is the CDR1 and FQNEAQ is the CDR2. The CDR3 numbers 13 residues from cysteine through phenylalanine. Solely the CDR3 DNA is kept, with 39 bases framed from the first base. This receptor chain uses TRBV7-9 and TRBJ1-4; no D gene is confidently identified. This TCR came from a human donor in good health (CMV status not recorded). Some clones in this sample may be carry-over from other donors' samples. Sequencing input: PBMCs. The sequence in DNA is TGTGCCAGCAGCCCCGGGCCCGGTCTTGCTCTGTTTTTT. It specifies CASSPGPGLALFF.